This T cell receptor beta chain was retrieved from a study of cytomegalovirus exposure and HLA in healthy donors. On this clone: The target antigen is unknown.

Clones were read by immunoSEQ multiplex PCR, and TCRdb kept only the in-frame ones, dropping some. The table has over 150,000 clones, around 90% seen once. The germline V gene encodes CDR1 MGHRA and CDR2 YSYEKL. CDR3 size: 15 residues. V was trimmed by 4 bases and J by 1 base, leaving 13 bases between them. Findings and caveats of the study: Altogether, 170 or so TCR beta chains were recorded as cytomegalovirus-associated.

The sequence came from a woman aged 18-29 years in good health and CMV-seropositive. The chain combines TRBV4-1 with TRBJ1-1; D is uncertain. The sample consisted of PBMCs. CDR3 coding DNA: TGCGCCAGCAGCCTGAGGGAGGAGAGGAACACTGAAGCTTTCTTT. Protein sequence: CASSLREERNTEAFF.